These T cell receptor beta chains were read from a single sample in a study of CD8+ T cells in alopecia areata. TCRdb's copy holds only in-frame clones and misses some; the assay was immunoSEQ multiplex PCR. The data show hundreds of thousands of clones, around 67% seen once. Sequences were derived from CD4+ T cells sorted from blood, sampled at week 0. The receptors were sampled from a human donor with alopecia areata. The CDR3 runs from the conserved cysteine through the conserved F or W. The order of the fields is clone size, D gene, V gene, J gene, CDR3 DNA, CDR3 protein. A D gene is named only where the DNA matches it firmly. Expanded clones are given a class, and other clones once, few, many or no size at all.

-	-	TRBV30	TRBJ2-1	TGTGCCTGGAGTGTCTCCCACAATGAGCAGTTCTTC	CAWSVSHNEQFF
-	-	TRBV5-1	TRBJ2-5	TGCGCCAGCAGCCCAGACTCGCGGGAGACCCAGTACTTC	CASSPDSRETQYF
-	TRBD1	TRBV9	TRBJ2-7	TGTGCCAGCAGCGTAGCTGGTGACAGGGAACTGATCGAGCAGTACTTC	CASSVAGDRELIEQYF
-	-	TRBV7-2	TRBJ1-6	TGTGCCAGCAGCTTAGGGGGGAATTCACCCCTCCACTTT	CASSLGGNSPLHF
few	-	TRBV7-9	TRBJ1-2	TGTGCCAGCAGCTTTCAAACAGCAAATAGCTACACCTTC	CASSFQTANSYTF
few	-	TRBV29-1	TRBJ1-2	TGCAGCGTTCAACAGGGAAACTATGGCTACACCTTC	CSVQQGNYGYTF
-	-	TRBV4-2	TRBJ1-6	TGTGCCAGCAGCCAAGATCTAAGCCGCCCCCTCCACTTT	CASSQDLSRPLHF
-	-	TRBV30	TRBJ2-5	TGTGCCTGGAGAATGGACAGTAGGGAGACCCAGTACTTC	CAWRMDSRETQYF
-	TRBD2	TRBV5-5	TRBJ2-1	TGTGCCAGCAGTAAAGAACTAGCGGGGGTCTACAATGAGCAGTTCTTC	CASSKELAGVYNEQFF
-	-	TRBV29-1	TRBJ2-7	TGCAGCGCCATGGGACCCTACGAGCAGTACTTC	CSAMGPYEQYF
-	-	TRBV27	TRBJ2-5	TGTGCCAGCAGTCCCCTCTCCGGCGGCCTCCAAGAGACCCAGTACTTC	CASSPLSGGLQETQYF
few	-	TRBV5-1	TRBJ2-3	TGCGCCAGCAGCTTGGAAGGGTCAGATACGCAGTATTTT	CASSLEGSDTQYF
-	TRBD2	TRBV19	TRBJ2-1	TGTGCCAGTAGTTCCCCCCGTACTAGCGGGGGGCCCGGTGAGCAGTTCTTC	CASSSPRTSGGPGEQFF
-	-	TRBV9	TRBJ1-1	TGTGCCAGCAGCGTAGGGTGGGGACATACGGGCACTGAAGCTTTCTTT	CASSVGWGHTGTEAFF
few	TRBD2	TRBV30	TRBJ2-3	TGTGCCTGGAGCGATTCTAGCGGGGGGAGAGATACGCAGTATTTT	CAWSDSSGGRDTQYF
once	-	TRBV15	TRBJ1-2	TGTGCCACCAGCCACGCCCAATTAGGGCTGAATGGCTACACCTTC	CATSHAQLGLNGYTF
-	-	TRBV4-1	TRBJ2-7	TGCGCCAGCAGCCGCAGGGGAGGCTACGAGCAGTACTTC	CASSRRGGYEQYF
-	-	TRBV9	TRBJ2-7	TGTGCCAGCAGCGCGACAGAGCCTTCCTACGAGCAGTACTTC	CASSATEPSYEQYF
-	-	TRBV7-6	TRBJ1-4	TGTGCCAGCAGCCGCGGGCTTGCAACTAATGAAAAACTGTTTTTT	CASSRGLATNEKLFF
-	-	TRBV7-9	TRBJ1-4	TGTGCCAGCAGCTTAATTTTGGGTGCGGAGTATGAAAAACTGTTTTTT	CASSLILGAEYEKLFF
once	-	TRBV27	TRBJ2-6	TGTGCCAGCAGTCGTCCCGGCGGCGGTGGGGCCAACGTCCTGACTTTC	CASSRPGGGGANVLTF
few	-	TRBV19	TRBJ2-5	TGTGCCAGTACCCACCGGGACAAACAAGAGACCCAGTACTTC	CASTHRDKQETQYF
-	-	TRBV5-6	TRBJ1-3	TGTGCCAGCAGCTTGCTTGGCAGGGATGGAAACACCATATATTTT	CASSLLGRDGNTIYF
-	-	TRBV30	TRBJ1-1	TGTGCCTGGAGAGACAGGCCAAAGAACACTGAAGCTTTCTTT	CAWRDRPKNTEAFF
-	-	TRBV30	TRBJ2-3	TGTGCCTGGAGTGGGGTAGATACGCAGTATTTT	CAWSGVDTQYF
few	-	TRBV18	TRBJ1-1	TGTGCCAGCTCACCGAAGACAGGGAACACTGAAGCTTTCTTT	CASSPKTGNTEAFF
many	TRBD1	TRBV7-2	TRBJ2-4	TGTGCCAGCAGCCGGGACAGGGGGATGGAAAACATTCAGTACTTC	CASSRDRGMENIQYF
-	-	TRBV13	TRBJ2-5	TGTGCCAGCAGCCCCCGGACAGAAGAGACCCAGTACTTC	CASSPRTEETQYF
few	TRBD1	TRBV30	TRBJ2-5	TGTGCCTGGAGCCCGGGACAGGGACAAGAGACCCAGTACTTC	CAWSPGQGQETQYF
-	-	TRBV10-3	TRBJ1-5	TGTGCCATCAGGGGAGACAGTAGCAATCAGCCCCAGCATTTT	CAIRGDSSNQPQHF
-	-	TRBV30	TRBJ2-2	TGTGCCTGGAGTGTACGCTACACCGGGGAGCTGTTTTTT	CAWSVRYTGELFF
-	-	TRBV2	TRBJ1-6	TGTGCCAGCAGCACCGGGGCAGTTAATTCACCCCTCCACTTT	CASSTGAVNSPLHF
-	-	TRBV5-1	TRBJ1-1	TGCGCCAGCAGCTTGGGGACAGCCAACACTGAAGCTTTCTTT	CASSLGTANTEAFF
few	TRBD1	TRBV2	TRBJ1-6	TGTGCCAGCAGCCCGGGACAGTATAATTCACCCCTCCACTTT	CASSPGQYNSPLHF
-	TRBD2	TRBV9	TRBJ2-5	TGTGCCAGCAGCCCCCGGGACTACCCACAAGAGACCCAGTACTTC	CASSPRDYPQETQYF
-	-	TRBV7-7	TRBJ2-3	TGTGCTAGCAGCCCTGGGGCAGCCCGCACAGATACGCAGTATTTT	CASSPGAARTDTQYF
few	TRBD1	TRBV29-1	TRBJ2-7	TGCAGCGCCCGGGACAGGAGAAGCTACGAGCAGTACTTC	CSARDRRSYEQYF
few	-	TRBV30	TRBJ2-7	TGTGCCTGGAGTGTACCGTCCTACGAGCAGTACTTC	CAWSVPSYEQYF
-	TRBD1	TRBV29-1	TRBJ1-2	TGCAGCGTGGGGGGACAGGGTTTGGGCTACACCTTC	CSVGGQGLGYTF
few	-	TRBV2	TRBJ1-2	TGTGCCAGCAGTAGTACAGTAAGCTATGGCTACACCTTC	CASSSTVSYGYTF
-	TRBD2	TRBV5-4	TRBJ2-3	TGTGCCAGCAGCCCGCATACTAGCGGGGGGAGCGCAGATACGCAGTATTTT	CASSPHTSGGSADTQYF
few	-	TRBV30	TRBJ1-5	TGTGCCTGGAGGTTCATGGTCGGCAGGACTAGCAATCAGCCCCAGCATTTT	CAWRFMVGRTSNQPQHF
-	-	TRBV19	TRBJ2-7	TGTGCCAGTAGTATTTCCGACGGAAACTACGAGCAGTACTTC	CASSISDGNYEQYF
few	TRBD1	TRBV5-5	TRBJ2-2	TGTGCCAGCAGCTGGACAGGGTCGAACACCGGGGAGCTGTTTTTT	CASSWTGSNTGELFF
-	TRBD2	TRBV30	TRBJ2-5	TGTGCCTTACGGGAAAAGGGGACTAGACGACAAGAGACCCAGTACTTC	CALREKGTRRQETQYF
-	-	TRBV9	TRBJ1-2	TGTGCCAGCAGCGCGGCAAGGCAGAACTATGGCTACACCTTC	CASSAARQNYGYTF
-	TRBD1	TRBV12-5	TRBJ1-1	TGTGCTAGTGTTCAGGGGGCGCGCGGCACTGAAGCTTTCTTT	CASVQGARGTEAFF